The rows below give T cell receptor beta chains drawn from one sample of a study of cytomegalovirus exposure and HLA in healthy donors. TCRdb's table, derived via immunoSEQ multiplex PCR, lists solely in-frame clones and lacks some. The data show around 100,000 clones, 76% seen once. The sample consisted of PBMCs. The source of these receptors is a woman aged 60-75 years in good health and CMV-seropositive. Both conserved end residues are part of each CDR3. D genes are given only for firm matches. Some rows mark clone size as missing; the rest say once, few, many or name a class of expanded clone.

D gene	J gene	V gene	clone size	CDR3 length	CDR3 protein	CDR3 DNA
TRBD1	TRBJ1-2	TRBV19	-	16	CASSTDRGLVNYGYTF	TGTGCCAGTAGTACCGACAGGGGGCTCGTGAACTATGGCTACACCTTC
-	TRBJ2-1	TRBV7-3	-	15	CASSLTHTRYNEQFF	TGTGCCAGCAGCTTAACGCATACTAGGTACAATGAGCAGTTCTTC
-	TRBJ1-1	TRBV5-6	medium-sized	13	CASSLQRTTEAFF	TGTGCCAGCAGCTTGCAGCGGACCACTGAAGCTTTCTTT
TRBD1	TRBJ1-5	TRBV5-1	many	18	CASSFRMTGIDSNQPQHF	TGCGCCAGCAGCTTCCGAATGACAGGGATCGACAGCAATCAGCCCCAGCATTTT
-	TRBJ2-1	TRBV6-1	-	14	CASSGQGPVYEQFF	TGTGCCAGCTCAGGTCAGGGTCCGGTCTATGAGCAGTTCTTC
TRBD2	TRBJ2-1	TRBV6-5	few	14	CASRSGLAGDEQFF	TGTGCCAGCAGATCGGGACTAGCAGGGGATGAGCAGTTCTTC
-	TRBJ2-1	TRBV30	-	17	CAWRAVDRGSSYNEQFF	TGTGCCTGGAGGGCAGTGGACCGGGGGAGCTCCTACAATGAGCAGTTCTTC
-	TRBJ2-2	TRBV7-9	-	13	CASSSGVWGELFF	TGTGCCAGCAGCTCGGGAGTATGGGGGGAGCTGTTTTTT
-	TRBJ2-4	TRBV7-9	-	16	CASSLDLGSAKNIQYF	TGTGCCAGCAGCTTAGACCTGGGCTCTGCCAAAAACATTCAGTACTTC
TRBD1	TRBJ1-2	TRBV7-2	-	13	CASSPDRVYGYTF	TGTGCCAGCAGCCCTGACAGGGTCTATGGCTACACCTTC
TRBD2	TRBJ2-1	TRBV7-3	-	14	CASASGGGGNEQFF	TGTGCCAGCGCCTCGGGGGGTGGTGGGAATGAGCAGTTCTTC
TRBD1	TRBJ2-7	TRBV28	-	15	CASSLGDRVSYEQYF	TGTGCCAGCAGTTTAGGGGACAGGGTTTCCTACGAGCAGTACTTC
-	TRBJ1-4	TRBV30	few	11	CAWGGKEKLFF	TGTGCCTGGGGGGGGAAGGAAAAACTGTTTTTT
TRBD2	TRBJ2-1	TRBV5-4	few	13	CASNLLASNEQFF	TGTGCCAGCAACCTACTAGCGTCCAATGAGCAGTTCTTC
TRBD2	TRBJ2-7	TRBV7-9	-	16	CASSLDAVSGTYEQYF	TGTGCCAGCAGCTTAGACGCGGTTAGCGGGACCTACGAGCAGTACTTC
TRBD1	TRBJ2-3	TRBV7-3	-	17	CASSLMGTGSGADTQYF	TGTGCCAGCAGCTTAATGGGGACAGGGTCAGGTGCAGATACGCAGTATTTT
TRBD2	TRBJ2-7	TRBV6-7	-	17	CASSYSPQAGVVYEQYF	TGTGCCAGCAGTTACTCGCCCCAAGCGGGAGTAGTCTACGAGCAGTACTTC
TRBD2	TRBJ2-1	TRBV7-8	-	17	CASSLGRRASGTNEQFF	TGTGCCAGCAGCTTAGGGCGAAGGGCTAGCGGGACAAATGAGCAGTTCTTC
TRBD2	TRBJ2-7	TRBV2	-	13	CASSREGSSEQYF	TGTGCCAGCAGCCGGGAGGGAAGCTCCGAGCAGTACTTC
-	TRBJ1-6	TRBV7-9	-	11	CASSPGGPLHF	TGTGCCAGCAGCCCGGGGGGGCCCCTCCACTTT
TRBD2	TRBJ2-6	TRBV9	-	18	CASSSRASGSLGANVLTF	TGTGCCAGCAGCTCCCGTGCTAGCGGGAGTCTTGGGGCCAACGTCCTGACTTTC
-	TRBJ1-3	TRBV9	-	16	CASSLQGQNSGNTIYF	TGTGCCAGCAGCCTCCAGGGCCAGAACTCTGGAAACACCATATATTTT
TRBD1	TRBJ2-2	TRBV5-1	-	15	CASSWDRGMTGELFF	TGCGCCAGCAGCTGGGACAGGGGGATGACCGGGGAGCTGTTTTTT
-	TRBJ2-7	TRBV7-9	-	11	CASSYNYEQYF	TGTGCCAGCAGCTATAACTACGAGCAGTACTTC
-	TRBJ1-2	TRBV29-1	once	14	CSVAQVGDNYGYTF	TGCAGCGTTGCGCAGGTCGGTGACAACTATGGCTACACCTTC
TRBD2	TRBJ2-1	TRBV7-2	-	15	CASSSWGWGGNEQFF	TGTGCCAGCAGCTCCTGGGGCTGGGGAGGGAATGAGCAGTTCTTC
-	TRBJ1-4	TRBV28	few	15	CASRRTGRADEKLFF	TGTGCCAGCAGGCGCACAGGGCGAGCGGATGAAAAACTGTTTTTT
TRBD1	TRBJ2-5	TRBV5-1	-	15	CASSSTGTAEETQYF	TGCGCCAGCAGCTCTACTGGGACAGCCGAAGAGACCCAGTACTTC
TRBD2	TRBJ2-3	TRBV4-1	-	15	CASSQGSGNTDTQYF	TGCGCCAGCAGCCAAGGGAGCGGGAACACAGATACGCAGTATTTT
-	TRBJ1-5	TRBV7-2	once	16	CASSLRGRNSNQPQHF	TGTGCCAGCAGCTTAAGAGGTCGGAATAGCAATCAGCCCCAGCATTTT
-	TRBJ1-5	TRBV7-2	-	16	CASSLSQGNSNQPQHF	TGTGCCAGCAGCTTATCCCAGGGAAATAGCAATCAGCCCCAGCATTTT
TRBD1	TRBJ1-3	TRBV6-1	few	13	CASSATGGTAIYF	TGTGCCAGCAGTGCGACAGGGGGAACGGCCATATATTTT
-	TRBJ1-6	TRBV18	-	13	CASSLIQESPLHF	TGTGCCAGCTCTCTAATTCAGGAATCACCCCTCCACTTT
-	TRBJ2-5	TRBV6-5	-	15	CASSFSASGVETQYF	TGTGCCAGCAGCTTTTCCGCTAGTGGTGTGGAGACCCAGTACTTC
-	TRBJ2-7	TRBV4-2	few	14	CASSQENRAREQYF	TGTGCCAGCAGCCAAGAAAACAGGGCTCGGGAGCAGTACTTC
TRBD2	TRBJ2-4	TRBV18	-	18	CASSGLGGRLLTKNIQYF	TGTGCCAGCTCTGGTCTGGGCGGGAGGCTTCTAACTAAAAACATTCAGTACTTC
-	TRBJ1-2	TRBV5-5	-	14	CASSVVRTGYGYTF	TGTGCCAGCAGCGTGGTTCGTACTGGTTATGGCTACACCTTC
TRBD2	TRBJ2-3	TRBV30	-	15	CAWSSGLAGADTQYF	TGTGCCTGGAGCTCGGGACTAGCGGGTGCAGATACGCAGTATTTT
-	TRBJ2-7	TRBV27	-	13	CASSRGLSYEQYF	TGTGCCAGCAGCCGAGGCCTATCCTACGAGCAGTACTTC
TRBD2	TRBJ2-7	TRBV15	-	14	CATRAAGGSYEQYF	TGTGCCACCCGGGCCGCGGGGGGCTCCTACGAGCAGTACTTC